The 28 T cell receptor beta chains in this list originate from one sample, sequenced in a study of PD-1 blockade in mismatch repair-deficient tumors. Sequencing was performed with immunoSEQ multiplex PCR; in TCRdb, only in-frame clones are kept and a portion is missing. The table records just under 10,000 clones, more than 75% of them present only once. Time point in this sample: roughly 9-day in vitro stimulation with candidate neoantigen peptide 2. These receptors are not linked to any known antigen. Here the sequenced sample was cells cultured in vitro, taken from a patient treated with pembrolizumab. These receptors were collected from an adult with mismatch repair-deficient cancer.

This clone appeared once. V is TRBV6-1 and J is TRBJ1-1; unclear D gene. CDR3 length: 13 residues. CDR1 is MNHNS and CDR2 is SASEGT in the germline V gene. Trimming pared 5 bases from V and 1 base from J, leaving 8 bases between. CDR3 sequence reads: CASSQQPNTEAFF. The CDR3 bases are TGTGCCAGCAGTCAACAACCGAACACTGAAGCTTTCTTT.

This chain's CDR3 is CSVYTPDSKVYGYTF. In nucleotides, the CDR3 is TGCAGCGTTTACACACCAGACAGTAAGGTCTATGGCTACACCTTC. The chain couples TRBV29-1 to TRBJ1-2, with D maybe TRBD1 (5 bases). The V gene lost 5 bases and the J gene lost 4 bases, with 20 bases spanning the gap. The CDR3 contains 15 residues. Germline V gives CDR1 SQVTM, CDR2 ANQGSEA.

The chain employs TRBV25-1 and TRBJ1-1; D perhaps matches TRBD1 (5 bases). The CDR3 has 18 residues. Trimming removed 4 bases at V and 3 bases at J, with 24 bases between. Germline values: CDR1 MGHDK, CDR2 SYGVNS. The CDR3 DNA reads as TGTGCCAGCAGTGCAGAAAGGGGACGCCGGCGGTGGGACACTGAAGCTTTCTTT. Amino acids: CASSAERGRRRWDTEAFF.

The V call is TRBV5-1, the J call TRBJ1-4; no clear D gene. The CDR3 runs 16 residues. CDR1 SGHRS and CDR2 YFSETQ come from the germline V gene. Deletions cut 0 bases from V and 4 bases from J, with 13 bases between. The DNA for the CDR3 is TGCGCCAGCAGCTTGGCCAGTGACGGTCGTAATGAAAAACTGTTTTTT. It encodes CASSLASDGRNEKLFF.

The chain uses TRBV25-1 and TRBJ2-5, with D possibly matching TRBD2 (6 bases). V lost 4 bases and J lost 4, with 13 bases in between. Per germline, CDR1 MGHDK and CDR2 SYGVNS. The CDR3 sequence is 14 residues long. CDR3 in amino acids: CASSVRLATETQYF. For the CDR3, the DNA is TGTGCCAGCAGTGTTAGGCTAGCGACAGAGACCCAGTACTTC.

The chain has TRBV27 and TRBJ2-1; no clear D gene. The V end lost 4 bases, the J end lost 1 base, and 11 bases lay between the germline ends. The CDR3 has 15 residues. In germline, CDR1 is MNHEY, CDR2 SMNVEV (reference sequence). CDR3 DNA: TGTGCCAGCAGTTCCACAGTTCCATCCTACAATGAGCAGTTCTTC. Residues: CASSSTVPSYNEQFF.

The chain is built from TRBV7-9 and TRBJ2-3, with 7 bases matching TRBD2. Germline CDR1 SEHNR, CDR2 FQNEAQ (reference sequence). The CDR3 contains 16 residues. J gave up 4 bases and V 6 bases, and 13 bases lay outside the gene matches. CDR3 region: CASSRGRADIADTQYF. For the CDR3, the DNA is TGTGCCAGCAGTCGAGGGAGGGCCGATATCGCAGATACGCAGTATTTT.

The rearrangement uses TRBV5-1 and TRBJ2-7, with no clear D. The V gene lost 5 bases and the J gene lost 3 bases, with 6 bases spanning the gap. Per germline, CDR1 SGHRS and CDR2 YFSETQ. The CDR3 runs 11 residues. The CDR3 region has the DNA TGCGCCAGCAGTAAGGGCTACGAGCAGTACTTC. It is translated as CASSKGYEQYF.

The rearrangement joins TRBV5-4 to TRBJ2-3; D is unresolved. The germline V gene encodes CDR1 SGHNT and CDR2 YYREEE (reference sequence). Trimming pared 0 bases from V and 0 bases from J, leaving 11 bases between. The CDR3 extends over 16 amino acids. CDR3 bases: TGTGCCAGCAGCTTGGCCAGCGTATCTAGCACAGATACGCAGTATTTT. Encoded protein: CASSLASVSSTDTQYF.

The chain employs TRBV5-1 and TRBJ2-7; 8 positions agree with TRBD2. The V and J ends lost 4 bases and 2 bases, in that order; junction bases with no gene match: 20. The CDR3 consists of 19 residues. Germline V CDR1 and CDR2: SGHRS, YFSETQ. The CDR3 is CASSRQAGTRGSPTYEQYF. The DNA for the CDR3 is TGCGCCAGCAGCAGACAAGCCGGGACTAGAGGGAGCCCCACCTACGAGCAGTACTTC.

This chain links TRBV4-1 with TRBJ2-6; no firm D call. Germline values: CDR1 MGHRA, CDR2 YSYEKL. V dropped 0 bases and J dropped 0 bases, with 6 bases sitting between them. There are 16 residues in the CDR3. CDR3 loop: CASSQDISSGANVLTF. CDR3 DNA sequence: TGCGCCAGCAGCCAAGATATTAGCTCTGGGGCCAACGTCCTGACTTTC.

The chain carries TRBV2 and TRBJ1-1; no definite D call. Trimming cost V 5 bases and J 4 bases, with 20 bases left between them. The CDR3 length is 16 residues. Germline CDR1 reads SNHLY; CDR2 reads FYNNEI. The CDR3 bases are TGTGCCAGCAGTCCCCAACCTTCGGCGGGGTTCACTGAAGCTTTCTTT. Translation gives CASSPQPSAGFTEAFF.

The rearrangement uses TRBV28 and TRBJ1-1; the D is unclear. V shed 8 bases and J shed 5 bases, with 21 bases lying between them. The CDR3 contains 15 residues. Germline values: CDR1 MDHEN, CDR2 SYDVKM. The CDR3 here is CASVLRRADKTEAFF. The CDR3 coding sequence is TGTGCCAGCGTACTTCGACGGGCGGATAAGACTGAAGCTTTCTTT.

The CDR3 spells CASSELVYNEQFF. The CDR3 DNA is TGTGCCAGCAGTGAACTAGTCTACAATGAGCAGTTCTTC. The chain uses TRBV6-1 and TRBJ2-1; unclear D gene. From germline, CDR1 is MNHNS and CDR2 SASEGT. V lost 2 bases and J lost 3, with 5 bases in between. The CDR3 totals 13 residues.

The gene calls are TRBV27 and TRBJ1-1, with D unresolved. Trimming pared 3 bases from V and 2 bases from J, leaving 7 bases between. Germline-derived CDR1 and CDR2 are MNHEY and SMNVEV (reference sequence). The length of the CDR3 is 13 residues. DNA of the CDR3: TGTGCCAGCAGTTTTGTCGACAACACTGAAGCTTTCTTT. It specifies CASSFVDNTEAFF.

The rearrangement joins TRBV18 to TRBJ2-5; 8 bases line up with TRBD1. Germline CDR1 and CDR2: KGHSH and LQKENI. V gave up 8 bases and J gave up 2 bases; unmatched junction bases: 1. This CDR3 region has 12 residues. In nucleotides, the CDR3 is TGTGCCAGCACAGGGGGTCAAGAGACCCAGTACTTC. Protein sequence: CASTGGQETQYF.

The J gene is TRBJ2-3, the V gene TRBV6-4, with 8 positions matching TRBD2. The CDR3 contains 14 residues. Germline V gene sequence: CDR1 MRHNA, CDR2 SNTAGT. V trimming: 6 bases; J trimming: 3 bases; junction bases outside the gene matches: 5. The CDR3 spells CASSSGRETDTQYF. The CDR3 region has the DNA TGTGCCAGCAGCAGCGGGAGAGAAACAGATACGCAGTATTTT.

The sample holds a few counts of this clone. CDR3 residues: CASSQGLAGGTDTQYF. CDR3 DNA sequence: TGCGCCAGCAGCCAGGGACTAGCGGGAGGGACAGATACGCAGTATTTT. The chain has TRBV5-1 and TRBJ2-3, with 16 bases matching TRBD2. There are 16 residues in the CDR3. The V and J ends lost 4 bases and 3 bases, in that order; junction bases with no gene match: 2. Germline V gene data show CDR1 as SGHRS and CDR2 as YFSETQ.

Relative to its sample, this clone is medium-sized. The J gene is TRBJ2-7, the V gene TRBV27; D is ambiguous. CDR1 MNHEY and CDR2 SMNVEV come from the germline V gene (reference sequence). Trimming removed 3 bases from V and 0 bases from J, with 6 bases in between. The CDR3 spans 13 residues. CDR3 in DNA: TGTGCCAGCAGTTTTTCCAGCTCCTACGAGCAGTACTTC. The encoded protein is CASSFSSSYEQYF.

The V gene is TRBV6-6, the J gene TRBJ2-3; D not resolved. Per the germline V gene, CDR1 is MNHNY and CDR2 is SVGAGI (reference sequence). This CDR3 contains 13 residues. Trimming shortened V by 8 bases and J by 4 bases, and 13 bases separated the two germline ends. CDR3 protein: CASDFRSSDTQYF. As DNA, the CDR3 is TGTGCCAGCGACTTTAGGTCTTCAGATACGCAGTATTTT.

The CDR3 loop reads CSALGASASFYEQFF. The CDR3 DNA is TGCAGCGCCCTAGGAGCTAGCGCCTCCTTTTATGAGCAGTTCTTC. V usage is TRBV29-1 and J usage is TRBJ2-1, with D tentatively TRBD2 (6 bases). V was cut by 7 bases and J by 8 bases, with 24 bases left in between. The CDR3 is made up of 15 amino acids. The germline V gene encodes CDR1 SQVTM and CDR2 ANQGSEA.

The chain links TRBV6-5 to TRBJ2-7; D gene uncertain. From germline, CDR1 is MNHEY and CDR2 SVGAGI. The CDR3 runs to 13 residues. Trimming removed 0 bases at V and 4 bases at J, with 7 bases between. The CDR3 here is CASSYSFQYEQYF. CDR3 DNA: TGTGCCAGCAGTTACTCGTTTCAATACGAGCAGTACTTC.

This clone was recorded once. V usage is TRBV19 and J usage is TRBJ2-7; TRBD2 matches 7 bases. V was pared by 4 bases and J by 7 bases, with 16 bases of the junction left unmatched. Per the germline V gene, CDR1 is LNHDA and CDR2 is SQIVND (reference sequence). The CDR3 spans 16 residues. DNA of the CDR3: TGTGCCAGTAGTACGGGAGGTCGGGACGGTGAGTGGGAGCAGTACTTC. It specifies CASSTGGRDGEWEQYF.

CDR3 nucleotide sequence: TGTGCCAGCAGCCTCCGACTAGCGGGAGACCTGGATACGCAGTATTTT. Its protein product is CASSLRLAGDLDTQYF. The chain employs TRBV4-2 and TRBJ2-3; TRBD2 matches at 12 bases. In germline, CDR1 is LGHNA, CDR2 YNFKEQ. J was trimmed by 6 bases and V by 4 bases; bases with no gene match: 8. This CDR3 has 16 amino acids.

This chain connects TRBV30 to TRBJ2-7; D might be TRBD2 (6 bases). The CDR3 length is 11 residues. With 4 bases removed from V and 2 bases from J, the gap between germline ends came to 6 bases. Germline V CDR1 and CDR2: GTSNPN, SVGIG (reference sequence). In nucleotides, the CDR3 is TGTGCCTGGACTAGCGCCTACGAGCAGTACTTC. Protein product: CAWTSAYEQYF.

This chain links TRBV19 with TRBJ2-3; D gene ambiguous. Between the trimmed V and J ends, which lost 6 bases and 0 bases, there was a span of 7 bases. This CDR3 is built from 13 residues. Germline V gives CDR1 LNHDA, CDR2 SQIVND (reference sequence). DNA for the CDR3: TGTGCCAGTAGCAAAACTAGCACAGATACGCAGTATTTT. Amino acid sequence: CASSKTSTDTQYF. The whole variable domain, remainder taken from reference TRBV19 and TRBJ2-3, is DGGITQSPKYLFRKEGQNVTLSCEQNLNHDAMYWYRQDPGQGLRLIYYSQIVNDFQKGDIAEGYSVSREKKESFPLTVTSAQKNPTAFYLCASSKTSTDTQYFGPGTRLTVL.

The chain employs TRBV27 and TRBJ1-1, with D unresolved. Germline CDR1 MNHEY, CDR2 SMNVEV (reference sequence). This CDR3 comprises 12 residues. V lost 9 bases to trimming and J lost 5 bases, with 13 bases between them. The CDR3 DNA reads TGTGCCAGTAGGACTTTTGCGACTGAAGCTTTCTTT. It codes for CASRTFATEAFF.

The V gene is TRBV25-1, the J gene TRBJ2-5; 8 nucleotides agree with TRBD2. Germline V gene data show CDR1 as MGHDK and CDR2 as SYGVNS. This CDR3 spans 14 amino acids. The trim removed 9 bases at V and 1 base at J, leaving 7 bases unmatched. This chain's CDR3 is CASRGAGGQETQYF. The DNA of the CDR3 is TGTGCCAGTCGCGGGGCGGGGGGCCAAGAGACCCAGTACTTC.